The clone carrying this T cell receptor (beta chain) was observed a handful of times. These data are taken from a study of cytomegalovirus exposure and HLA in healthy donors. Germline trimming cut 3 bases from V and 3 bases from J; bases unmatched to any gene: 6. This CDR3 comprises 15 residues. Per the germline V gene, CDR1 is MNHNY and CDR2 is SVGAGI (reference sequence). Primers included in the PCR were 60 Vbeta and 13 Jbeta primers. Study processing details: There were about 80 million unique TCR beta chains by a later count, and about 12 million of them were shared. Using immunoSEQ multiplex PCR, the repertoire was profiled, and TCRdb retains in-frame clones only, with some absent. For V, J and clone size, that table is used; D and trimming come from the DNA. The data show roughly 120,000 clones, approximately 15% seen once.

The V and J genes are TRBV6-6 and TRBJ1-1; 8 bases fit TRBD1. The sequenced sample consisted of PBMCs. The sequence was collected from a woman in her late teens or twenties in good health and CMV-seronegative. The CDR3 is CASSYSRGRDTEAFF. Written as DNA, the CDR3 is TGTGCCAGCAGTTATTCCAGGGGGCGTGACACTGAAGCTTTCTTT.